Only one count was recorded for the clone carrying this TCR beta chain. What it binds is not known. Using immunoSEQ multiplex PCR, the repertoire was profiled, and TCRdb retains in-frame clones only, with some absent. Here the sample spans 500 or so clones, 80% to 85% being singletons. These data are taken from a study of tissue T cells after allogeneic stem cell transplantation. Whole-study findings and limits: Few T cell clones were shared across patients, but motif clusters showed tissue-specific shared signatures.

V gave up 1 base and J gave up 7 bases, with 11 bases separating them. The CDR3 totals 13 residues. Germline-derived CDR1 and CDR2 are SGHTA and FQGNSA. Sequencing was performed on liver tissue, taken at autopsy. The TCR comes from a male patient aged 40 to 70 with steroid-refractory graft-versus-host disease after an allogeneic stem cell transplant. The T cells may partly be graft donor cells. V is TRBV7-2 and J is TRBJ2-7; D is unresolved. CDR3 sequence (DNA): TGTGCCAGCAGCTTAGGCGTAGTCAGGGAGCAGTACTTC. It specifies CASSLGVVREQYF. Full variable domain (remainder filled in from reference TRBV7-2 and TRBJ2-7): GAGVSQSPSNKVTEKGKDVELRCDPISGHTALYWYRQSLGQGLEFLIYFQGNSAPDKSGLPSDRFSAERTGGSVSTLTIQRTQQEDSAVYLCASSLGVVREQYFGPGTRLTVT.